The 19 T cell receptor beta chains presented below share a single source sample, sequenced in a study. TCRdb analysed the 5' RACE reads with MiXCR anew, one entry per CDR3 protein. The sample holds approximately 580 distinct CDR3 sequences, 9.2% seen once. The sample was central memory T cells from blood PBMCs. Subset indicated: central memory CD4+ T cells. The source is a male donor with HIV.

The chain is built from TRBV11-1 and TRBJ1-4, with a tentative D call TRBD1 (6 bases). Germline CDR1 is SGHAT and CDR2 is FQDESV (reference sequence). The V end was cut by 4 bases, the J end by 4 bases, with 13 bases between. The CDR3 is 15 amino acids. This chain's CDR3 is CASSSSTGINEKLFF. In DNA form, the CDR3 reads TGTGCCAGCAGCTCCTCGACAGGCATTAATGAAAAACTGTTTTTT.

This clonotype is categorized as large. The chain has TRBV12-3 or TRBV12-4 and TRBJ2-1; no clear D gene. Trimming cost V 7 bases and J 10 bases, with 11 bases left between them. This CDR3 region has 11 residues. The CDR3 DNA follows: TGTGCCAGCAACCAAATGGGGGAGCAGTTCTTC. Amino acid sequence: CASNQMGEQFF.

The V gene is TRBV4-3, the J gene TRBJ2-1; D gene ambiguous. The CDR3 runs to 15 residues. The V and J ends lost 0 bases and 3 bases respectively, with 9 bases between them. Germline loops: CDR1 LGHNA, CDR2 YSLEER. CDR3 sequence: CASSQELLYYNEQFF. CDR3 bases: TGCGCCAGCAGCCAAGAACTTCTCTACTACAATGAGCAGTTCTTC.

This clonotype is labeled large. The chain couples TRBV5-4 to TRBJ1-2, with D possibly TRBD1 on 6 matching bases. This CDR3 contains 13 residues. Per the germline V gene, CDR1 is SGHNT and CDR2 is YYREEE (reference sequence). Trimming removed 4 bases from V and 8 bases from J, with 15 bases in between. CDR3 sequence reads: CASSLDEGGGYTF. CDR3 nucleotides: TGTGCCAGCAGCCTCGACGAGGGGGGCGGCTACACCTTC.

This clonotype is categorized as large. The V and J genes are TRBV10-1 and TRBJ2-2; D is undetermined. V was clipped by 7 bases and J by 6 bases, with 15 bases between them. The CDR3 spans 14 residues. The germline V gene has CDR1 WNHNN and CDR2 SYGVQD (reference sequence). The CDR3 nucleotides are TGCGCCAGCATTCCGGTCGCCCTGGCCGGGGAGCTGTTTTTT. The encoded protein is CASIPVALAGELFF.

The chain couples TRBV5-6 to TRBJ1-4; D unclear. The CDR3 length is 18 residues. V gave up 4 bases and J gave up 5 bases, with 24 bases separating them. The germline CDR1 and CDR2 sequences are SGHDT and YYEEEE. The CDR3 spells CASSGTIEGGRPNEKLFF. The DNA of the CDR3 is TGTGCCAGCAGCGGCACAATAGAAGGAGGTCGGCCGAATGAAAAACTGTTTTTT.

There are a few counts of this clonotype. The chain combines TRBV28 with TRBJ1-5; no firm D call. Trimming shortened V by 3 bases and J by 7 bases, and 19 bases separated the two germline ends. This CDR3 has 16 amino acids. Germline V gene lookup returns CDR1 MDHEN and CDR2 SYDVKM. As DNA, the CDR3 is TGTGCCAGCAGTTTGATTTCCGCAGACTATACACAGCCCCAGCATTTT. Its translation is CASSLISADYTQPQHF.

The rearrangement uses TRBV3-1 and TRBJ2-1, with a possible D match to TRBD2 (6 bases). This CDR3 has 13 amino acids. V lost 4 bases and J 11 bases, leaving 15 bases between the germline ends. Germline CDR1 and CDR2: LGHDT and YNNKEL (reference sequence). The CDR3 region is CASSPAGLEKQFF. In DNA form, the CDR3 reads TGTGCCAGCAGCCCCGCGGGACTGGAGAAGCAGTTCTTC.

This chain uses TRBV12-3 or TRBV12-4 with TRBJ2-5, with 7 bases that match TRBD2. CDR3 length: 15 amino acids. V trimming: 2 bases; J trimming: 3 bases; junction bases outside the gene matches: 6. In DNA form, the CDR3 reads TGTGCCAGCAGTTTAAGCGGGGTCGGGGAAGAGACCCAGTACTTC. It translates to CASSLSGVGEETQYF.

Relative to its sample, this clonotype is large. CDR3 sequence (DNA): TGTGCCAGCAGCTTATCATTGGGTCCCTACAATGAGCAGTTCTTC. Translated, it gives CASSLSLGPYNEQFF. The J gene is TRBJ2-1, the V gene TRBV5-4, with D hard to call. Germline CDR1 reads SGHNT; CDR2 reads YYREEE (reference sequence). The V and J ends lost 2 bases and 2 bases respectively, with 11 bases between them. The CDR3 totals 15 residues. Full variable domain (remainder filled in from reference TRBV5-4 and TRBJ2-1): ETGVTQSPTHLIKTRGQQVTLRCSSQSGHNTVSWYQQALGQGPQFIFQYYREEENGRGNFPPRFSGLQFPNYSSELNVNALELDDSALYLCASSLSLGPYNEQFFGPGTRLTVL.

This clonotype was detected only a few times. The chain uses TRBV4-3 and TRBJ1-2; 10 bases are shared with TRBD1. Per the germline V gene, CDR1 is LGHNA and CDR2 is YSLEER. J gave up 7 bases and V 2 bases, and 7 bases lay outside the gene matches. This CDR3 has 15 residues. The chain's CDR3 is CASSQTGTGAIGYTF. Written as DNA, the CDR3 is TGCGCCAGCAGCCAAACCGGGACAGGGGCCATTGGCTACACCTTC.

This chain connects TRBV11-3 to TRBJ1-2, with 8 positions matching TRBD1. The germline V gene has CDR1 SGHNT and CDR2 YENEEA. V lost 5 bases and J lost 5; bases outside the gene matches: 10. The CDR3 sequence is 15 residues long. The DNA for the CDR3 is TGTGCCAGCAGCCTAAAGACAGGGGAAGAGTATGGCTACACCTTC. The encoded protein is CASSLKTGEEYGYTF. Full variable domain (outside the CDR3, taken from reference TRBV11-3 and TRBJ1-2): EAGVVQSPRYKIIEKKQPVAFWCNPISGHNTLYWYLQNLGQGPELLIRYENEEAVDDSQLPKDRFSAERLKGVDSTLKIQPAELGDSAVYLCASSLKTGEEYGYTFGSGTRLTVV.

V usage is TRBV7-2 and J usage is TRBJ2-1, with 10 bases aligning to TRBD2. CDR1 and CDR2 (germline): SGHTA, FQGNSA. V lost 2 bases and J lost 2; bases outside the gene matches: 6. The CDR3 totals 17 residues. CDR3 sequence reads: CASSLQAGGPPYNEQFF. The CDR3 bases are TGTGCCAGCAGCTTACAAGCGGGAGGGCCCCCCTACAATGAGCAGTTCTTC.

By frequency in the sample, this clonotype is large. V is TRBV10-3 and J is TRBJ2-3, with D tentatively TRBD2 (5 bases). Per the germline V gene, CDR1 is ENHRY and CDR2 is SYGVKD. V was trimmed by 0 bases and J by 3 bases, leaving 7 bases between them. This CDR3 contains 14 residues. The CDR3 protein is CAISESRDTDTQYF. CDR3 in DNA: TGTGCCATCAGTGAGTCGAGGGATACAGATACGCAGTATTTT.

DNA for the CDR3: TGTGCCAGCAGCTTGGTACAGGGACACGAGCAGTACTTC. Translation: CASSLVQGHEQYF. The chain recombines TRBV7-3 with TRBJ2-7, with D possibly being TRBD1 (6 bases). V was clipped by 3 bases and J by 5 bases, with 11 bases between them. The CDR3 is 13 amino acids. CDR1 SGHTA and CDR2 FQGTGA come from the germline V gene.

The chain has TRBV6-5 and TRBJ1-6; D not certain. V was trimmed by 0 bases and J by 0 bases, leaving 9 bases between them. Germline V lookup: CDR1 MNHEY, CDR2 SVGAGI. This CDR3 has 17 residues. CDR3 sequence reads: CASSYSIGGSYNSPLHF. CDR3 bases: TGTGCCAGCAGTTACTCGATCGGTGGCTCCTATAATTCACCCCTCCACTTT.

This clonotype appeared a few times. This chain connects TRBV14 to TRBJ2-7; tentatively, D is TRBD1 (5 bases). The CDR3 covers 14 residues. V was shortened by 4 bases and J by 5 bases, with 15 bases between the two germline ends. Germline V gene sequence: CDR1 SGHDN, CDR2 FVKESK. DNA for the CDR3: TGTGCCAGCAGCCGGAATTCAGGGTTCGACGAGCAGTACTTC. The encoded protein is CASSRNSGFDEQYF.

The chain is built from TRBV5-4 and TRBJ2-2, with a weak D call TRBD2 (6 bases). The CDR3 is made up of 17 amino acids. Germline CDR1 and CDR2: SGHNT and YYREEE (reference sequence). The V end was cut by 0 bases, the J end by 3 bases, with 15 bases between. CDR3 coding DNA: TGTGCCAGCAGCTTGGTCAGCCCTCCGGGAGACACCGGGGAGCTGTTTTTT. The encoded protein is CASSLVSPPGDTGELFF.

The chain uses TRBV11-3 and TRBJ2-1; 9 bases line up with TRBD2. Per germline, CDR1 SGHNT and CDR2 YENEEA. The CDR3 is 17 amino acids. V trimming: 5 bases; J trimming: 0 bases; junction bases outside the gene matches: 8. CDR3 bases: TGTGCCAGCAGCCCCGGACTAGCGCGTAGCTCCTACAATGAGCAGTTCTTC. Its protein product is CASSPGLARSSYNEQFF.